This TCR beta chain was profiled in a study of CD8 T cells in Susac syndrome. Sequencing targeted TCR beta in T cells from blood (CD8+ and CD4+). Included as multiple sclerosis controls were treatment-naive patients who had stable or active relapsing-remitting disease. TEMRA cells were enriched by FACS, and CD4+ and CD8+ T cells were negatively isolated. cDNA came from around 0.54 to 1 ug RNA primed by random hexamers. The amplification used immunoSEQ multiplex PCR on TCR beta CDR3; it spanned 54 Vbeta and 13 Jbeta. TCRdb ran MiXCR on the immunoSEQ multiplex PCR reads and lists one entry per CDR3 protein. Of more than 100,000 distinct CDR3 sequences in the sample, roughly 76% are singletons; the top ten hold 0.45% to 0.65%. The ends lost 5 bases at V and 1 base at J; junction bases unmatched: 5. The CDR3 covers 15 residues.

Specimen: CD8+ T cells from PBMCs. The TCR sequence derives from a human donor with multiple sclerosis. This sequence joins TRBV12-3 or TRBV12-4 and TRBJ1-2; 9 bases map to TRBD1. CDR3 coding DNA: TGTGCCAGCAGTCCGGGACAGGGAATTAACTATGGCTACACCTTC. Protein: CASSPGQGINYGYTF.